The TCR beta chain described here comes from a study of T cells after yellow fever vaccination. This CDR3 has 14 residues. V was cut by 8 bases and J by 2 bases, with 15 bases left in between. Germline assignment: CDR1 SGHAT and CDR2 FQNNGV. Via MiXCR, TCRdb re-called the 5' RACE reads, giving one row per CDR3 protein. The profile shows 55,000 to 70,000 distinct CDR3 sequences, about 6% of them singletons. This clonotype has more than one count but fewer than ten. This clonotype was sampled from a man between 18 and 29 years old who received the YFV17D yellow fever vaccine. The material was CD8+ T cells sorted from PBMCs, obtained more than 40 days after the first yellow fever vaccination. The gene calls are TRBV11-2 and TRBJ2-5; tentatively, D is TRBD1 (7 bases). CDR3 in DNA: TGTGCCAGCTCGGAGGGGGCGCCTCAAGAGACCCAGTACTTC. It codes for CASSEGAPQETQYF.